Below are 8 T cell receptor beta chains sequenced from a single sample in a study of shared clonotypes between healthy human individuals. Naive CD8 cells comprised CD45RO-negative, CCR7-positively selected cells, excluding terminally differentiated effector memory CD45RA+ cells. Repertoires were generated with immunoSEQ multiplex PCR, while TCRdb's copy carries only in-frame clones and drops some. This table has 2 million to 2.5 million clones, more than 85% appearing once. The sample was naive CD8+ T cells from PBMCs. Receptors originate from a man younger than 35 in good health. Some clones in this sample may be carry-over from other donors' samples.

This clone has only one observation. The chain carries TRBV5-1 and TRBJ2-5; D is uncertain. V gave up 1 base and J gave up 1 base, with 11 bases separating them. The germline gives CDR1 SGHRS, CDR2 YFSETQ. The length of the CDR3 is 15 residues. CDR3 coding DNA: TGCGCCAGCAGCTTGAGTGGTGGCAGCCAAGAGACCCAGTACTTC. This translates into CASSLSGGSQETQYF.

This clone came up once. The chain joins TRBV9 to TRBJ2-1; TRBD2 aligns across 10 bases. The CDR3 has 14 residues. V was pared by 7 bases and J by 7 bases, with 8 bases of the junction left unmatched. Per the germline V gene, CDR1 is SGDLS and CDR2 is YYNGEE. The CDR3 DNA reads TGTGCCAGCGAGCGGGAGGGCCGTCGTAATGAGCAGTTCTTC. Translation: CASEREGRRNEQFF.

J is TRBJ2-5 and V is TRBV6-5, with 7 bases matching TRBD1. Trimming at V came to 0 bases and at J to 1 base, leaving 2 bases not matched to a gene. The germline gives CDR1 MNHEY, CDR2 SVGAGI. The CDR3 spans 15 residues. CDR3 sequence reads: CASSYSRQGQETQYF. CDR3 in DNA: TGTGCCAGCAGTTACTCCCGACAGGGCCAAGAGACCCAGTACTTC.

This clone was seen just once. This chain's CDR3 is CASSILVGAGELFF. The DNA for the CDR3 is TGTGCCAGTAGTATTCTTGTTGGGGCCGGGGAGCTGTTTTTT. V is TRBV19 and J is TRBJ2-2; D is undetermined. Germline V gene sequence: CDR1 LNHDA, CDR2 SQIVND (reference sequence). This CDR3 has 14 amino acids. The germline V and J ends were trimmed by 3 bases and 6 bases, with 11 bases remaining between them.

The chain links TRBV27 to TRBJ2-3; 7 bases align to TRBD1. CDR1 MNHEY and CDR2 SMNVEV come from the germline V gene (reference sequence). CDR3 length: 14 amino acids. The J segment lost 5 bases and the V segment lost 4 bases, leaving 6 bases of the junction unmatched. The CDR3 DNA reads TGTGCCAGCAGTTGGACAGGCCTTAGAGATACGCAGTATTTT. It codes for CASSWTGLRDTQYF.

J is TRBJ2-5 and V is TRBV27; D is perhaps TRBD2 (6 bases). V was clipped by 2 bases and J by 5 bases, with 15 bases between them. CDR3 length: 15 amino acids. CDR1 MNHEY and CDR2 SMNVEV come from the germline V gene (reference sequence). DNA for the CDR3: TGTGCCAGCAGTTTAATGGGCGGGGCCCCTGAGACCCAGTACTTC. Translated: CASSLMGGAPETQYF.

V usage is TRBV4-3 and J usage is TRBJ2-2; the D is unclear. Trimming stripped 0 bases from V and 4 bases from J, with 6 bases between. The CDR3 has 14 residues. Germline loops: CDR1 LGHNA, CDR2 YSLEER. The CDR3 region has the DNA TGCGCCAGCAGCCAAGATTGGACCACCGGGGAGCTGTTTTTT. It specifies CASSQDWTTGELFF.

V is TRBV29-1 and J is TRBJ2-1; TRBD2 is a possible D gene (5 bases). V was pared by 7 bases and J by 6 bases, with 13 bases between. CDR1 and CDR2 (germline): SQVTM, ANQGSEA. This CDR3 comprises 12 residues. The CDR3 DNA reads as TGCAGCGCCCGCGGGTGGCTCAATGAGCAGTTCTTC. This codes for CSARGWLNEQFF.